Below are 11 T cell receptor beta chains sequenced from a single sample in a study of T-cell memory formation after mild COVID-19. TCRdb itself ran the 5' RACE reads through MiXCR, one entry per CDR3 protein. The table includes roughly 600,000 distinct CDR3 sequences, about a sixth detected once. Sequenced material: PBMCs or a T cell subset sorted from them (not recorded which). The receptors here all came from an adult woman who had mild COVID-19 (a few samples of this study predate the infection). Cell type and time point are not known.

The gene calls are TRBV2 and TRBJ2-2, with TRBD2 matching over 11 bases. Germline V gene sequence: CDR1 SNHLY, CDR2 FYNNEI. V shed 6 bases and J 0 bases; nucleotides not matched to a gene: 9. The CDR3 totals 18 residues. This CDR3 is CASSATGLAVTNTGELFF. DNA of the CDR3: TGTGCCAGCAGCGCTACGGGACTAGCGGTAACGAACACCGGGGAGCTGTTTTTT.

The V gene is TRBV7-8, the J gene TRBJ1-5, with D possibly being TRBD1 (5 bases). The CDR3 runs to 14 residues. Deletions cut 5 bases from V and 7 bases from J, with 15 bases between. CDR1 SGHVS and CDR2 FQNEAQ come from the germline V gene. CDR3 loop: CASSGGRRGQPQHF. CDR3 nucleotides: TGTGCCAGCAGCGGCGGCAGGAGGGGCCAGCCCCAGCATTTT.

J is TRBJ1-1 and V is TRBV12-3 or TRBV12-4; D unresolved. V was shortened by 6 bases and J by 0 bases, with 5 bases between the two germline ends. The length of the CDR3 is 12 residues. CDR3 loop: CASRRLNTEAFF. CDR3 in DNA: TGTGCCAGCAGGAGGTTGAACACTGAAGCTTTCTTT.

V and J are TRBV5-1 and TRBJ2-2, with 8 bases fitting TRBD2. The J segment lost 0 bases and the V segment lost 7 bases, leaving 5 bases of the junction unmatched. This CDR3 contains 15 residues. The germline CDR1 and CDR2 sequences are SGHRS and YFSETQ. The CDR3, as DNA: TGCGCCAGCCTCGCGGGGGGTTCGAACACCGGGGAGCTGTTTTTT. The encoded protein is CASLAGGSNTGELFF.

The V and J genes are TRBV29-1 and TRBJ2-7; perhaps TRBD2 as D (5 bases). The germline V and J ends were trimmed by 4 bases and 5 bases, with 15 bases remaining between them. Germline V gene lookup returns CDR1 SQVTM and CDR2 ANQGSEA. There are 13 residues in the CDR3. The CDR3 is CSVGRALGDEQYF. The CDR3 DNA reads as TGCAGCGTTGGGAGAGCCCTGGGAGACGAGCAGTACTTC.

The chain employs TRBV7-9 and TRBJ1-1; D unresolved. The CDR3 sequence is 13 residues long. Germline-derived CDR1 and CDR2 are SEHNR and FQNEAQ (reference sequence). The V end lost 1 base, the J end lost 8 bases, and 11 bases lay between the germline ends. The CDR3 DNA is TGTGCCAGCAGCTTAGTGATCGAGGCGGAAGCTTTCTTT. Residues: CASSLVIEAEAFF.

This clonotype turned up a few times. This chain links TRBV15 with TRBJ1-3; D uncertain. V was pared by 0 bases and J by 3 bases, with 9 bases between. The CDR3 is 15 residues long. In germline, CDR1 is LNHNV, CDR2 YYDKDF (reference sequence). CDR3 in DNA: TGTGCCACCAGCAGAGATCGGACCGGTGGAAACACCATATATTTT. The encoded protein is CATSRDRTGGNTIYF. Full variable domain (outside the CDR3, taken from reference TRBV15 and TRBJ1-3): DAMVIQNPRYQVTQFGKPVTLSCSQTLNHNVMYWYQQKSSQAPKLLFHYYDKDFNNEADTPDNFQSRRPNTSFCFLDIRSPGLGDTAMYLCATSRDRTGGNTIYFGEGSWLTVV.

This rearrangement joins TRBV7-8 to TRBJ2-7, with 11 bases aligning to TRBD1. Germline V gene sequence: CDR1 SGHVS, CDR2 FQNEAQ. Trimming at V came to 4 bases and at J to 1 base, leaving 9 bases not matched to a gene. CDR3 length equals 17 residues. In DNA, the CDR3 is TGTGCCAGCAGCTCCCCCGCCGGGACAGGGGGTTCCTACGAGCAGTACTTC. Its protein is CASSSPAGTGGSYEQYF.

The chain recombines TRBV5-6 with TRBJ1-2, with 7 bases matching TRBD1. The CDR3 totals 15 residues. The V gene end was trimmed by 2 bases and the J gene end by 7 bases; junction bases not matched to a gene: 11. The germline V gene has CDR1 SGHDT and CDR2 YYEEEE. The CDR3 nucleotides are TGTGCCAGCAGCTTCCGTTTAACAGGGGACGTTGGCTACACCTTC. This encodes CASSFRLTGDVGYTF.

A few counts support this clonotype. The genes are TRBV20-1 and TRBJ1-2; D unresolved. Germline V gives CDR1 DFQATT, CDR2 SNEGSKA (reference sequence). V was shortened by 6 bases and J by 0 bases, with 14 bases between the two germline ends. The CDR3 runs 14 residues. The CDR3 nucleotides are TGCAGTGCGCAGGACCTCCTCACTAACTATGGCTACACCTTC. Translation: CSAQDLLTNYGYTF.

The chain uses TRBV20-1 and TRBJ2-5; TRBD1 is a possible D gene (5 bases). V lost 0 bases and J 2 bases, leaving 16 bases between the germline ends. The CDR3 extends over 16 amino acids. Looked up from germline, CDR1 is DFQATT and CDR2 is SNEGSKA (reference sequence). DNA for the CDR3: TGCAGTGCTAGAGATGGGCAGGGATGGTTTCAAGAGACCCAGTACTTC. As protein: CSARDGQGWFQETQYF.